The 2 T cell receptor beta chains in this list originate from one sample, sequenced in a study of blood T cell repertoires in COVID-19. Generated by immunoSEQ multiplex PCR, the TCRdb table keeps only in-frame clones and is missing some. The sample holds roughly 160,000 clones; approximately 85% are singletons and the top ten take 1.1%. Sequenced input: peripheral blood. Receptors were obtained from a man in his forties with acute or convalescent COVID-19.

The chain uses TRBV7-9 and TRBJ2-1; 7 bases line up with TRBD2. This CDR3 has 15 amino acids. J was trimmed by 4 bases and V by 1 base; bases with no gene match: 4. Germline CDR1 is SEHNR and CDR2 is FQNEAQ (reference sequence). The CDR3 nucleotides are TGTGCCAGCAGCTTAGGCGTCGGGGGGTACAATGAGCAGTTCTTC. As protein: CASSLGVGGYNEQFF.

This clone has just a few counts. J is TRBJ2-7 and V is TRBV3-1 (or the pseudogene TRBV3-2); possibly TRBD1 for D (5 bases). V was cut by 4 bases and J by 2 bases, with 9 bases left in between. The V gene's germline CDR1 is LGHDT and CDR2 YNNKEL (reference sequence). This CDR3 comprises 13 residues. The CDR3 DNA sequence: TGTGCCAGCAGCCCGGACACCGCCTACGAGCAGTACTTC. Residues: CASSPDTAYEQYF.